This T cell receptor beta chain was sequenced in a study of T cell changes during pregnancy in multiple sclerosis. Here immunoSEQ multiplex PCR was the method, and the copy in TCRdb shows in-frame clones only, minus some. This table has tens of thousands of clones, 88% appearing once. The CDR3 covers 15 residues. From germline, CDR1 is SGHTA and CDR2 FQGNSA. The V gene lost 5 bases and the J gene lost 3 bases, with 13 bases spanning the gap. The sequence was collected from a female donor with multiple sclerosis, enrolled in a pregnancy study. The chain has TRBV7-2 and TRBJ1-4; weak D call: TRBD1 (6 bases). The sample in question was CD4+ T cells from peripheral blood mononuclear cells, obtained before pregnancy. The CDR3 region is CASSPEGGANEKLFF. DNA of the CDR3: TGTGCCAGCAGCCCCGAGGGGGGGGCTAATGAAAAACTGTTTTTT.